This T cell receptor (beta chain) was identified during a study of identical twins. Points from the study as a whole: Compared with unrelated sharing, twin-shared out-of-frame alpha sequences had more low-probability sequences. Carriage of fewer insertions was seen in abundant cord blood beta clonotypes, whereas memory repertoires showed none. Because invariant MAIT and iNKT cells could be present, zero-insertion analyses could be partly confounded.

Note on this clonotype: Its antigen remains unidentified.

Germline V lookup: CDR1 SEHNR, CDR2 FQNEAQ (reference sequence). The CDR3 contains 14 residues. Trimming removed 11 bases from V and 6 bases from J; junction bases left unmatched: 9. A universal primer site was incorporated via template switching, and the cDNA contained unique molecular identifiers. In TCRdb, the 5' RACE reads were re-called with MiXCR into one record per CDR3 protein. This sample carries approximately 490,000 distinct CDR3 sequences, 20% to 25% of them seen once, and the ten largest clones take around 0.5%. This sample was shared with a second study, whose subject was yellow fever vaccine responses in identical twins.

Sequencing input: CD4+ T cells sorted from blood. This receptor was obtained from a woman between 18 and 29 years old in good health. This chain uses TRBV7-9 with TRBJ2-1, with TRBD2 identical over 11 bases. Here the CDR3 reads CADTRLAGGNEQFF. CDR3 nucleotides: TGTGCCGATACGAGGCTAGCGGGAGGCAATGAGCAGTTCTTC.